This record looks at one T cell receptor beta chain sequence and its context. Its antigen is still unknown. This sample was included in a study of T cell repertoires in cytomegalovirus infection. Across the whole study: Public TCR beta signatures indicated both CMV infection and matching HLA type. Study-level findings and limits: HLA-C-restricted CMV-specific TCR beta clonotypes were dominant in the ex vivo response.

TCRdb used MiXCR to reprocess the reads, holding one entry per CDR3 protein. The sample lists 200,000 to 250,000 distinct CDR3 sequences, 35% to 40% seen once, with approximately 59% in the top ten. The CDR3 is 15 amino acids. With 3 bases clipped from V and 2 bases from J, the junction kept 3 bases outside the gene matches. CDR1 is DFQATT, CDR2 SNEGSKA, per germline (reference sequence). The chain joins TRBV20-1 to TRBJ2-1; 11 nucleotides line up with TRBD2. This sequence originates from a human donor in good health (CMV status not recorded). Some clones in this sample may be carry-over from other donors' samples. Sequenced material: CD8+ T cells from cultured PBMCs, taken from culture after CMV antigen stimulation. The CDR3, as DNA: TGCAGTGCTAGGGGGACTAGCGGAACCTACAATGAGCAGTTCTTC. As protein: CSARGTSGTYNEQFF.